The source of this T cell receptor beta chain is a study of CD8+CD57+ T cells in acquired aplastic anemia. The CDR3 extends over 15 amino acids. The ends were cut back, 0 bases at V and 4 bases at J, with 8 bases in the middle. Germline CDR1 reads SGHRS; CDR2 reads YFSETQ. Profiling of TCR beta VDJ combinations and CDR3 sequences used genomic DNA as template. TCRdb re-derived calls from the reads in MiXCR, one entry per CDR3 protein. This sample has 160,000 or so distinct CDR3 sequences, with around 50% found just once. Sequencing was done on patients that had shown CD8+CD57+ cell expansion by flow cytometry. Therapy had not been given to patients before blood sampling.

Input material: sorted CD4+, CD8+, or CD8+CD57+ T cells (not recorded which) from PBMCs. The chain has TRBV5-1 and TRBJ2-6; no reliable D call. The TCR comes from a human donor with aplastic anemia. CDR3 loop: CASSLVGLGANVLTF. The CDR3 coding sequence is TGCGCCAGCAGCTTGGTAGGGCTAGGGGCCAACGTCCTGACTTTC.